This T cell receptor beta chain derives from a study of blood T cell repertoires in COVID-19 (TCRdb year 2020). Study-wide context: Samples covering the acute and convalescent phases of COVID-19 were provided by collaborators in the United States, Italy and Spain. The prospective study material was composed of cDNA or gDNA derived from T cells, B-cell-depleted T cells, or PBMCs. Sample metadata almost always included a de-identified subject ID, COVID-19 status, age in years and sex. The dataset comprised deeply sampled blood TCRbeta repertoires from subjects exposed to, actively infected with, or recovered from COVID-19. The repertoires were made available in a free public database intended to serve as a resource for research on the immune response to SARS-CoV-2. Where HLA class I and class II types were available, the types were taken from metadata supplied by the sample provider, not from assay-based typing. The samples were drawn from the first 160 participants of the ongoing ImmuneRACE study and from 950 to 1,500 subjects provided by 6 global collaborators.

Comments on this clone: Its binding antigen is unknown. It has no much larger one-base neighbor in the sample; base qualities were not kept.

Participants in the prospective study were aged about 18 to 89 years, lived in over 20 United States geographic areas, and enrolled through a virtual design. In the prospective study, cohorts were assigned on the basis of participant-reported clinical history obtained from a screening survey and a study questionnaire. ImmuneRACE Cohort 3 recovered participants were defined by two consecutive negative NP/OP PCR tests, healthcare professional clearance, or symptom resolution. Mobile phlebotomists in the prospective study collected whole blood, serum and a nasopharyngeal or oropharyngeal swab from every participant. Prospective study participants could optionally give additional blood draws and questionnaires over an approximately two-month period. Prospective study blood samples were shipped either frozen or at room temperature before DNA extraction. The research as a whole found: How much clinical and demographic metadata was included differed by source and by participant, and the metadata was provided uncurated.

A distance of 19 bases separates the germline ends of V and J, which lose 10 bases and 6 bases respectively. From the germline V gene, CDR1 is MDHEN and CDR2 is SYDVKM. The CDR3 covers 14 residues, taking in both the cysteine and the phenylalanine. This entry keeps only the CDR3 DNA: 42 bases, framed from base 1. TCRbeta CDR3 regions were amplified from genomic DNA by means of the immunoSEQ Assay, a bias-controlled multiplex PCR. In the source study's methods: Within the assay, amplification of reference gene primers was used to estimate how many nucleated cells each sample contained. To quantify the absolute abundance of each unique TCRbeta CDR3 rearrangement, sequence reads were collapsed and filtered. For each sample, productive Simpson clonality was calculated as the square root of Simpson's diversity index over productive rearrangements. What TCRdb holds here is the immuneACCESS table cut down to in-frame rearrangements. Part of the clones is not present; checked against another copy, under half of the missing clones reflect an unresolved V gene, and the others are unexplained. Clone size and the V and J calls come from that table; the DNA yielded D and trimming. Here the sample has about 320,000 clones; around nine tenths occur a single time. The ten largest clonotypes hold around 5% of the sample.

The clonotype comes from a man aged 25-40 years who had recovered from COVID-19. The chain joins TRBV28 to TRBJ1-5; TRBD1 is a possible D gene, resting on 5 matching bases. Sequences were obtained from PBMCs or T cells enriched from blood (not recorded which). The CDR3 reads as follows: CANSAGFAAQPQHF. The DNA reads TGTGCCAACTCTGCAGGGTTCGCGGCTCAGCCCCAGCATTTT.